The 9 T cell receptor beta chains below come from one sample, sequenced in a study of T cells in Graves' hyperthyroidism and ophthalmopathy. The TCR beta CDR3 regions underwent amplification using RNA transcripts as the source. First-round RT-PCR with HTBI primers amplified the TCR CDR3 region. TCRdb ran MiXCR on the multiplex PCR reads and lists one entry per CDR3 protein. This sample has approximately 510,000 distinct CDR3 sequences, with around 20% found just once. The sample comprised blood. These TCRs come from a man between 18 and 29 years old with Graves' hyperthyroidism.

V is TRBV27 and J is TRBJ1-6; TRBD1 agrees at 8 bases. CDR1 and CDR2 (germline): MNHEY, SMNVEV (reference sequence). The CDR3 runs to 19 residues. V shed 6 bases and J 0 bases; nucleotides not matched to a gene: 13. The CDR3 sequence is CASSLRGRTGGSYNSPLHF. CDR3 sequence (DNA): TGTGCCAGCAGCCTCAGGGGGCGAACGGGGGGCTCCTATAATTCACCCCTCCACTTT.

This clonotype occurred many times. At one end, the junction sequence differs from germline, possibly due to a read error. V is TRBV15 and J is TRBJ2-2; D might be TRBD2 (5 bases). Germline CDR1 LNHNV, CDR2 YYDKDF (reference sequence). CDR3 size: 12 residues. The CDR3 sequence is CATSRVTGELLF. As DNA, the CDR3 is TGTGCCACCAGCAGGGTAACCGGGGAGCTGTTATTT.

This clonotype was detected ten times or more. The chain links TRBV11-2 to TRBJ1-2; D call uncertain. Trimming left V 2 bases short and J 7 bases short, with 17 bases between. CDR3 length: 15 amino acids. Germline lookup yields CDR1 SGHAT and CDR2 FQNNGV. CDR3 sequence reads: CASSLYPHLLFGYTF. DNA of the CDR3: TGTGCCAGCAGCTTATATCCCCACCTCCTCTTTGGCTACACCTTC.

The sample holds many counts of this clonotype. The CDR3: CASSKDRGGYEQYF. CDR3 coding DNA: TGTGCCAGCAGTAAAGACAGGGGTGGCTACGAGCAGTACTTC. The chain carries TRBV6-1 and TRBJ2-7; 8 positions agree with TRBD1. CDR1 and CDR2 (germline): MNHNS, SASEGT. The CDR3 spans 14 residues. The junction had 6 bases not matched to a gene; V was cut back by 5 bases and J by 3 bases.

This rearrangement joins TRBV6-1 to TRBJ2-6; 9 bases are a match to TRBD2. The CDR3 spans 15 residues. Germline V gene sequence: CDR1 MNHNS, CDR2 SASEGT. The V gene end was trimmed by 6 bases and the J gene end by 3 bases; junction bases not matched to a gene: 3. The CDR3 spells CASSIAGDGANVLTF. The CDR3 DNA follows: TGTGCCAGCAGCATAGCGGGAGATGGGGCCAACGTCCTGACTTTC.

The V gene is TRBV10-3, the J gene TRBJ2-5, with 13 bases fitting TRBD2. The germline CDR1 and CDR2 sequences are ENHRY and SYGVKD. The CDR3 length is 16 residues. V gave up 6 bases and J gave up 5 bases; unmatched junction bases: 9. The CDR3 DNA reads TGTGCCATCAGCCTACTAGCGGGAGGGCCAGGGGAGACCCAGTACTTC. This translates into CAISLLAGGPGETQYF.

In the case of this clonotype: The CDR3 end shows no conserved phenylalanine or tryptophan, and so a read error is likely. No DNA is shown, since the ends of the CDR3 on it are uncertain; the CDR3 is the one TCRdb lists. The chain links TRBV2 to TRBJ1-1; the DNA was not used to check the table's D call, TRBD1. The germline gives CDR1 SNHLY, CDR2 FYNNEI. Including both end residues, the CDR3 is 17 amino acids long. The CDR3 sequence is CAITGVSRTIANTEASL.

This CDR3 reads CATSRADRLHYGYTF. The CDR3 DNA sequence: TGTGCCACCAGCAGAGCAGACAGGCTTCACTATGGCTACACCTTC. The chain combines TRBV15 with TRBJ1-2; TRBD1 might be the D (6 bases). V lost 1 base and J lost 3, with 12 bases in between. The CDR3 runs 15 residues. Germline V CDR1 and CDR2: LNHNV, YYDKDF (reference sequence).

There are many counts of this clonotype. This chain connects TRBV6-1 to TRBJ2-2; possibly TRBD2 for D (6 bases). The CDR3 sequence is 15 residues long. V shed 6 bases and J shed 1 base, with 12 bases lying between them. The germline gives CDR1 MNHNS, CDR2 SASEGT. The CDR3 sequence: CASRSLAGNTGELFF. CDR3 in DNA: TGTGCCAGCAGGTCACTAGCAGGGAACACCGGGGAGCTGTTTTTT.